The present T cell receptor beta chain was sequenced within a study of cytomegalovirus exposure and HLA in healthy donors. Study outcomes and limitations: There were 150 to 200 TCR beta chains listed as cytomegalovirus-associated.

Germline lookup yields CDR1 MNHEY and CDR2 SMNVEV (reference sequence). V lost 0 bases to trimming and J lost 2 bases, with 21 bases between them. The CDR3 covers 19 residues. With respect to this clone: Its antigen is not known.

PCR employed 60 Vbeta and 13 Jbeta primers. The method was immunoSEQ multiplex PCR; TCRdb's version includes in-frame clones alone and lacks a portion of them. The profile shows 140,000 to 150,000 clones, approximately 80% of them singletons. The sequence derives from a woman aged 55-69 years in good health and CMV-seropositive. V usage is TRBV27 and J usage is TRBJ2-3, with D perhaps TRBD2 (6 bases). The material sequenced was PBMCs. CDR3 DNA: TGTGCCAGCAGTTTATCGCTCCGCCGCGCGGGGACCCACACAGATACGCAGTATTTT. Residues: CASSLSLRRAGTHTDTQYF.